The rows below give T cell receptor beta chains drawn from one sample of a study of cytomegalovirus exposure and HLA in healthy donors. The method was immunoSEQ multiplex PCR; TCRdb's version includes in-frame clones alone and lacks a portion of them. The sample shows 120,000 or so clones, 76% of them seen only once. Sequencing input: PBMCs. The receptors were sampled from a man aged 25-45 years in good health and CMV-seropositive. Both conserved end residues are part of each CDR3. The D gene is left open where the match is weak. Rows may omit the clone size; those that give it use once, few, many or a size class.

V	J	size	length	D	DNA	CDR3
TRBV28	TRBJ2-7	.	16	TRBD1	TGTGCCAGCAGCCGCGCTACCGGGACAGGGAACTACGAGCAGTACTTC	CASSRATGTGNYEQYF
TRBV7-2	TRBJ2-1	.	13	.	TGTGCCAGCAAATGGGCCGTCTACAATGAGCAGTTCTTC	CASKWAVYNEQFF
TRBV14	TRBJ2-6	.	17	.	TGTGCCAGCAGCCAAGACGAGTACAGCTCTGGGGCCAACGTCCTGACTTTC	CASSQDEYSSGANVLTF
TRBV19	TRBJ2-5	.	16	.	TGTGCCAGTATCCAATGGGGTAGGGGGTACCAAGAGACCCAGTACTTC	CASIQWGRGYQETQYF
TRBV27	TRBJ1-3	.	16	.	TGTGCCAGCAGTTTATCAGGAGAGGGTTTTGGAAACACCATATATTTT	CASSLSGEGFGNTIYF
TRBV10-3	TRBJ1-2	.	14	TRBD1	TGTGCCACCGGACAGGCCGAATCTTCGTATGGCTACACCTTC	CATGQAESSYGYTF
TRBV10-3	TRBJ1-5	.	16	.	TGTGCCATCAGTGAGTCGTCACGCTATAGCAATCAGCCCCAGCATTTT	CAISESSRYSNQPQHF
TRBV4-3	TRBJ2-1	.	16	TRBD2	TGCGCCAGCAGCCAGTCACTAGCGGGGGGCTTCAATGAGCAGTTCTTC	CASSQSLAGGFNEQFF
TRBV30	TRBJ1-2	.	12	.	TGTGCCTGTCAAGCGGAGTTCCATGGCTACACCTTC	CACQAEFHGYTF
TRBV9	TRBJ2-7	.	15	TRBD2	TGTGCCAGCAGCCTAGGACTAGCGGGGGGCTACGAGCAGTACTTC	CASSLGLAGGYEQYF
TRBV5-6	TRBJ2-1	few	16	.	TGTGCCAGCAGCTTGGTAGGGGGGGCTTCCTACAATGAGCAGTTCTTC	CASSLVGGASYNEQFF
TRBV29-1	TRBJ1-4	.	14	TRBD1	TGCAGCGTTGAGGGGGACAGGGCTAATGAAAAACTGTTTTTT	CSVEGDRANEKLFF
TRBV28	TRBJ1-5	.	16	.	TGTGCCAGCAGTTTAGATCAGGTCTATAGCAATCAGCCCCAGCATTTT	CASSLDQVYSNQPQHF
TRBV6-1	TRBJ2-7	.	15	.	TGTGCCAGCAGTCCAATTTGGAGGGTTGGGTACGAGCAGTACTTC	CASSPIWRVGYEQYF
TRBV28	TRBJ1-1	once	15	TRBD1	TGTGCCAGCAGTCCTTCGGACAGGGTGAACACTGAAGCTTTCTTT	CASSPSDRVNTEAFF
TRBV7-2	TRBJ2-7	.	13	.	TGTGCCAGCAGCTTAGACAGGAGGGGCGAGCAGTACTTC	CASSLDRRGEQYF
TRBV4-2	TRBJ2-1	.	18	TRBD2	TGTGCCAGCAGCCACTCCCGGGGGGGAAGAAGCTCCTACAATGAGCAGTTCTTC	CASSHSRGGRSSYNEQFF
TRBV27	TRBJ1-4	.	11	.	TGTGCCAGCTCCCTTGGAGGAAAACTGTTTTTT	CASSLGGKLFF
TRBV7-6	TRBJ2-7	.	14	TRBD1	TGTGCCAGCAGCTTAGGGCAGGGGGCCTACGAGCAGTACTTC	CASSLGQGAYEQYF
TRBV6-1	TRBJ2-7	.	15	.	TGTGCCAGCAGTGAATTGCAGGGGTCAACCTACGAGCAGTACTTC	CASSELQGSTYEQYF
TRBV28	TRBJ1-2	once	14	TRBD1	TGTGCCACGGCAAGGGGGCGTGGGGCCTATGGCTACACCTTC	CATARGRGAYGYTF
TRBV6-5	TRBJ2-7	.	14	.	TGTGCCAGCAGTAAGACTGGACTCTCCTACGAGCAGTACTTC	CASSKTGLSYEQYF
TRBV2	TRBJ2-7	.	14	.	TGTGCCAGCAGTGACTTGGCTACGGGCTACGAGCAGTACTTC	CASSDLATGYEQYF
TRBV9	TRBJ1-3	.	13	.	TGTGCCAGCAGCGTATACTCTGGAAACACCATATATTTT	CASSVYSGNTIYF
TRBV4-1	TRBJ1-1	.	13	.	TGCGCCAGCAGCCAAGACAGGAACACTGAAGCTTTCTTT	CASSQDRNTEAFF
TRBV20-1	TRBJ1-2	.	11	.	TGCAGTGCCATTAGACTCTATGGCTACACCTTC	CSAIRLYGYTF
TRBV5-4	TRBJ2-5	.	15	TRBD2	TGTGCCAGCAGCTTGGTCGGGGGGGGGCGGGAGACCCAGTACTTC	CASSLVGGGRETQYF
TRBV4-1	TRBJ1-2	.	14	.	TGCGCCAGCAGCCAAACAGGGTGGGACTATGGCTACACCTTC	CASSQTGWDYGYTF
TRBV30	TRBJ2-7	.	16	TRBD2	TGTGCCTGGAGTGTACTAGCGGGGGGTGTCCACTACGAGCAGTACTTC	CAWSVLAGGVHYEQYF
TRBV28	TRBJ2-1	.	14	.	TGTGCCAGCAGTTTGACGGGAGCTTACAATGAGCAGTTCTTC	CASSLTGAYNEQFF
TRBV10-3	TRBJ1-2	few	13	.	TGTGCCATCAGTGAGTCACGGGACACCAGTTGCACCTTC	CAISESRDTSCTF
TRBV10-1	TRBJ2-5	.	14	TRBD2	TGCGCCGAACGGGGCGGGGGGGCCGGAGAGACCCAGTACTTC	CAERGGGAGETQYF
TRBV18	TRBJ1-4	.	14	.	TGTGCCAGCTCACCTGTTCTCGGTAATGAAAAACTGTTTTTT	CASSPVLGNEKLFF
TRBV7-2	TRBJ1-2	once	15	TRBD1	TGTGCCAGCAGCCCTAGCCGGGGCAGGGGGGATGGCTACACCTTC	CASSPSRGRGDGYTF
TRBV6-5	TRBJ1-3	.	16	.	TGTGCCAGCAGTTACGGGCCCCAAAGCTCTGGAAACACCATATATTTT	CASSYGPQSSGNTIYF
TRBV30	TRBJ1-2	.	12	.	TGTGCCTGGAGTCGTGTAAACTATGGCTACACCTTC	CAWSRVNYGYTF
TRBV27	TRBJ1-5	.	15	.	TGTGCCAGCAGTTTCGCTAGCAGCCCCGGTCAGCCCCAGCATTTT	CASSFASSPGQPQHF
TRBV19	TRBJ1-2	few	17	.	TGTGCCAGTAGTAGACGTGGAGGGGCCGAAGCTAACTATGGCTACACCTTC	CASSRRGGAEANYGYTF
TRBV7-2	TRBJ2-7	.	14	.	TGTGCCAGCAGCTTAGCCAGGGTCAGATACGAGCAGTACTTC	CASSLARVRYEQYF
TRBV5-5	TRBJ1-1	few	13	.	TGTGCCAGCAGCTTGTTACAGAACACTGAAGCTTTCTTT	CASSLLQNTEAFF
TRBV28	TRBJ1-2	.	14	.	TGTGCCAGCAGTTTGGCGACTATGAGCTATGGCTACACCTTC	CASSLATMSYGYTF
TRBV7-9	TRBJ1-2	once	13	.	TGTGCCAGCAGCTTGAGGGATTCCTATGGCTACACCTTC	CASSLRDSYGYTF
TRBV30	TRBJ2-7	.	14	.	TGTGCCTGTCTACAGTTCAAAGCGGGTAACGAGCAGTACTTC	CACLQFKAGNEQYF
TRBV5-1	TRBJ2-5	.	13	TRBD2	TGCGCCAGCAGCTCAGCGGGGAGAGAGACCCAGTACTTC	CASSSAGRETQYF
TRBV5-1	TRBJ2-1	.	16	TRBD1	TGCGCCAGCAGCTTGGAGTGGGACAGAAGATACAATGAGCAGTTCTTC	CASSLEWDRRYNEQFF
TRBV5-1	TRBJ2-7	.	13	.	TGCGCCAGCAGCTTGGGCAGAAACTACGAGCAGTACTTC	CASSLGRNYEQYF
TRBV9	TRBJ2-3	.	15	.	TGTGCCAGCACCCCAACAGGGTGGGCCACAGATACGCAGTATTTT	CASTPTGWATDTQYF
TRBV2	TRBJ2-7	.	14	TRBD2	TGTGCCAGCAGTGCGGGAAGGGAGGGCCACGAGCAGTACTTC	CASSAGREGHEQYF